These T cell receptor beta chains were read from a single sample in a study of T cell repertoires in cytomegalovirus infection. TCRdb used MiXCR to reprocess the reads, holding one entry per CDR3 protein. The data show about 130,000 distinct CDR3 sequences, roughly 9% seen once. The specimen sequenced was PBMCs. The origin of the receptors is a human donor in good health (CMV status not recorded). Some clones in this sample may be carry-over from other donors' samples. CDR3s include the opening cysteine and the closing phenylalanine or tryptophan. D genes are given only for firm matches. Size is omitted from some rows. Given values are once, few, many or a class for expanded clones.

D: NA
V: TRBV5-1
size: many
J: TRBJ2-5
DNA: TGCGCCAGCAGCTTGTCGACCGGTAAAGGAGCCCAGTACTTC
CDR3: CASSLSTGKGAQYF

D: NA
V: TRBV29-1
size: many
J: TRBJ1-1
DNA: TGCAGCGTTGAAGATCTTGGGAACACTGAAGCTTTCTTT
CDR3: CSVEDLGNTEAFF

D: TRBD2
V: TRBV20-1
size: NA
J: TRBJ2-7
DNA: TGCAGTGCTTCTCCGGGACTAGTTAAGTACTTC
CDR3: CSASPGLVKYF

D: NA
V: TRBV5-1
size: many
J: TRBJ2-5
DNA: TGCGCCAGCAGCTTGACATTCAGACAAGAGACCCAGTACTTC
CDR3: CASSLTFRQETQYF

D: TRBD1
V: TRBV5-1
size: many
J: TRBJ1-1
DNA: TGCGCCAGCAGCTCCCAGGGGGCTGGCACTGAAGCTTTCTTT
CDR3: CASSSQGAGTEAFF

D: NA
V: TRBV4-1
size: NA
J: TRBJ2-2
DNA: TGCGCCAGCAGCCAAGATAGGAGCGGGCCAATACCCGGGGAGCTGTTTTTT
CDR3: CASSQDRSGPIPGELFF

D: NA
V: TRBV7-9
size: many
J: TRBJ2-7
DNA: TGTGCCAGCGGCCCGGGACACGTCTACGAGCAGTACTTC
CDR3: CASGPGHVYEQYF

D: TRBD2
V: TRBV6-4
size: many
J: TRBJ2-1
DNA: TGTGCCAGCAGTGACTCGCTACTAGCGGGGGGGTACAATGAGCAGTTCTTC
CDR3: CASSDSLLAGGYNEQFF

D: TRBD2
V: TRBV2
size: few
J: TRBJ2-5
DNA: TGTGCCAGCAGGACTACTAGCGGGGGGACCCAGTACTTC
CDR3: CASRTTSGGTQYF

D: NA
V: TRBV9
size: few
J: TRBJ1-1
DNA: TGTGCCAGCAGCCCTCAGGGGAACGAAGCTTTCTTT
CDR3: CASSPQGNEAFF

D: TRBD2
V: TRBV6-6
size: many
J: TRBJ2-2
DNA: TGTGCCAGCAGCTTTGCTAGCGGTGACGCCGGGGAGCTGTTTTTT
CDR3: CASSFASGDAGELFF

D: TRBD2
V: TRBV27
size: few
J: TRBJ2-7
DNA: TGTGCCAGCAGTTTATCGACTAGCGGGAGCTACGAGCAGTACTTC
CDR3: CASSLSTSGSYEQYF

D: NA
V: TRBV3-1
size: many
J: TRBJ1-2
DNA: TGTGCCAGCAGCCAAGCGCGGGCTGCTGGGGGCTACACCTTC
CDR3: CASSQARAAGGYTF

D: TRBD1
V: TRBV24-1
size: NA
J: TRBJ2-1
DNA: TGTGCCACCAGTGATGAAACCGGGACAGGGATATATGAGCAGTTCTTC
CDR3: CATSDETGTGIYEQFF

D: NA
V: TRBV29-1
size: few
J: TRBJ1-6
DNA: TGCAGCGTTGAAGATTCTCGGGGATCACCCCTCCACTTT
CDR3: CSVEDSRGSPLHF

D: NA
V: TRBV15
size: many
J: TRBJ1-5
DNA: TGTGCCACCAGCAGAGAATTAGGGGGAGTCGGTCAGCCCCAGCATTTT
CDR3: CATSRELGGVGQPQHF

D: NA
V: TRBV7-2
size: many
J: TRBJ2-7
DNA: TGTGCCAGCAGCTTTAACCGGGACTACGAGCAGTACTTC
CDR3: CASSFNRDYEQYF

D: TRBD2
V: TRBV15
size: many
J: TRBJ2-5
DNA: TGTGCCACCAGCAGAGAGTCCAGCGGGGGCCTCCAAGAGACCCAGTACTTC
CDR3: CATSRESSGGLQETQYF

D: NA
V: TRBV27
size: NA
J: TRBJ2-7
DNA: TGTGCCAGCAGGCCCGGTCGGGGGAAAAAGGACGAGCAGTACTTC
CDR3: CASRPGRGKKDEQYF

D: TRBD2
V: TRBV4-2
size: many
J: TRBJ2-1
DNA: TGTGCCAGCAGCCAAGAAATAGGCGGGGGGGCCGGTGAGCAGTTCTTC
CDR3: CASSQEIGGGAGEQFF

D: NA
V: TRBV7-9
size: NA
J: TRBJ2-7
DNA: TGTGCCAGCAGCCCTCGGACGGCTTACGAGCAGTACTTC
CDR3: CASSPRTAYEQYF

D: TRBD1
V: TRBV3-1
size: NA
J: TRBJ1-2
DNA: TGTGCCAGCAGCCGCGACAGGGGGGACTATGGCTACACCTTC
CDR3: CASSRDRGDYGYTF

D: NA
V: TRBV24-1
size: many
J: TRBJ1-4
DNA: TGTGCCACCAGCCCATGGGGAGAAAAACTGTTTTTT
CDR3: CATSPWGEKLFF

D: NA
V: TRBV2
size: many
J: TRBJ2-7
DNA: TGTGCCAGCAGTGAAGCGTTAAGGACTTCTGAGCAGTACTTC
CDR3: CASSEALRTSEQYF

D: NA
V: TRBV20-1
size: many
J: TRBJ2-5
DNA: TGCAGTGCTAGAGTTGGTTTAGGGAGAGAGACCCAGTACTTC
CDR3: CSARVGLGRETQYF

D: NA
V: TRBV30
size: NA
J: TRBJ2-7
DNA: TGTGCCTGGGGGCAGAGTCACGAGCAGTACTTC
CDR3: CAWGQSHEQYF

D: TRBD1
V: TRBV4-2
size: many
J: TRBJ1-4
DNA: TGTGCCAGCAGCCAGAACCTCGGGACAGGGGAAGAAAAACTGTTTTTT
CDR3: CASSQNLGTGEEKLFF

D: NA
V: TRBV6-5
size: many
J: TRBJ1-1
DNA: TGTGCCAGCAGTTACGGGGGCATTAACACTGAAGCTTTCTTT
CDR3: CASSYGGINTEAFF

D: NA
V: TRBV7-9
size: many
J: TRBJ1-2
DNA: TGTGCCAGCAGGGTAAATAATGGCTACACCTTC
CDR3: CASRVNNGYTF

D: NA
V: TRBV18
size: NA
J: TRBJ2-7
DNA: TGTGCCAGCTCGACGGAGAACTACGAGCAGTACTTC
CDR3: CASSTENYEQYF

D: NA
V: TRBV7-6
size: many
J: TRBJ1-1
DNA: TGTGCCAGCAGCTTAGACCTTACGTGGGGGCCGGGGACTGAAGCTTTCTTT
CDR3: CASSLDLTWGPGTEAFF

D: NA
V: TRBV11-2
size: many
J: TRBJ2-7
DNA: TGTGCCAGCAGCAAAGTAGGGAACACCTACGAGCAGTACTTC
CDR3: CASSKVGNTYEQYF

D: TRBD1
V: TRBV7-2
size: many
J: TRBJ1-5
DNA: TGTGCCAGCAGCTCCGGGACAGGGCTCAATCAGCCCCAGCATTTT
CDR3: CASSSGTGLNQPQHF

D: NA
V: TRBV7-2
size: many
J: TRBJ1-1
DNA: TGTGCCAGCAGCTTGGGTTCAGCCTTGAACACTGAAGCTTTCTTT
CDR3: CASSLGSALNTEAFF

D: NA
V: TRBV11-1
size: many
J: TRBJ1-1
DNA: TGTGCCAGCAGCTACGCCGGGAGCGCTGAAGCTTTCTTT
CDR3: CASSYAGSAEAFF

D: NA
V: TRBV28
size: many
J: TRBJ1-5
DNA: TGTGCCAGCAGTTTAGTAGGAGGGGATCAGCCCCAGCATTTT
CDR3: CASSLVGGDQPQHF

D: NA
V: TRBV20-1
size: NA
J: TRBJ2-3
DNA: TGCAGTGCTAGAGATATACAGGGTTACACAGATACGCAGTATTTT
CDR3: CSARDIQGYTDTQYF

D: NA
V: TRBV28
size: many
J: TRBJ2-1
DNA: TGTGCCAGCAGTGGCGGTATAGGGGGGGGGGGTTCCTACAATGAGCAGTTCTTC
CDR3: CASSGGIGGGGSYNEQFF

D: NA
V: TRBV28
size: many
J: TRBJ2-2
DNA: TGTGCCACTCACACGGGGCAGGGAGCGAAAACCGGGGAGCTGTTTTTT
CDR3: CATHTGQGAKTGELFF

D: TRBD2
V: TRBV7-2
size: many
J: TRBJ2-1
DNA: TGTGCCAGCAGCTTTCATACTAGCGGGGGAGACAATGAGCAGTTCTTC
CDR3: CASSFHTSGGDNEQFF

D: NA
V: TRBV29-1
size: NA
J: TRBJ2-1
DNA: TGCAGCGTTGAAGAACGCGATGAGCAGTTCTTC
CDR3: CSVEERDEQFF

D: NA
V: TRBV6-2/TRBV6-3
size: many
J: TRBJ1-2
DNA: TGTGCCAGCAGTTACCATACAGGAGCTAACTATGGCTACACCTTC
CDR3: CASSYHTGANYGYTF

D: NA
V: TRBV4-1
size: many
J: TRBJ1-5
DNA: TGCGCCAGCAGCCAAGCCTGGGGGGCGAGTCAGCCCCAGCATTTT
CDR3: CASSQAWGASQPQHF

D: NA
V: TRBV7-2
size: medium-sized
J: TRBJ1-2
DNA: TGTGCCAGCAGCTTAGTCGACAGTAACTATGGCTACACCTTC
CDR3: CASSLVDSNYGYTF

D: NA
V: TRBV29-1
size: NA
J: TRBJ1-2
DNA: TGCAGCGTTCAAACGGGCGGACGGTCCTATGGCTACACCTTC
CDR3: CSVQTGGRSYGYTF

D: NA
V: TRBV29-1
size: many
J: TRBJ2-7
DNA: TGCAGCGTTGATATGGGTCGCGAGCAGTACTTC
CDR3: CSVDMGREQYF

D: TRBD2
V: TRBV2
size: NA
J: TRBJ2-1
DNA: TGTGCCAGCCAGACTAGCGCGCAGAATGAGCAGTTCTTC
CDR3: CASQTSAQNEQFF

D: TRBD2
V: TRBV18
size: few
J: TRBJ2-7
DNA: TGTGCCAGCTCACCACTCTCTGTCCTCGGGCTAGCGGGGGCCTACGAGCAGTACTTC
CDR3: CASSPLSVLGLAGAYEQYF

D: NA
V: TRBV7-2
size: many
J: TRBJ1-3
DNA: TGTGCCAGCAGCTTAGGAGCAGGCTCTGGAAACACCATATATTTT
CDR3: CASSLGAGSGNTIYF

D: TRBD2
V: TRBV7-9
size: many
J: TRBJ2-1
DNA: TGTGCCAGCACCGCGGAGGGACTAGCGGGGGGGCCGCCGTTCTTC
CDR3: CASTAEGLAGGPPFF

D: TRBD2
V: TRBV30
size: many
J: TRBJ2-5
DNA: TGTGCCTGGAGTGGGGATAGCGGGAATCAAGAGACCCAGTACTTC
CDR3: CAWSGDSGNQETQYF